This TCR beta chain derives from a study of blood T cell repertoires in COVID-19 (dated by TCRdb to the early 2020s). Context from the whole study: The collaborator samples originated in the United States, Italy and Spain and spanned the acute and convalescent phases of COVID-19. The material from the prospective study consisted of cDNA or gDNA derived from T cells, B-cell-depleted T cells, or PBMCs. Deeply sampled blood TCRbeta repertoires from subjects exposed to, actively infected with, or recovered from COVID-19 were included in the dataset. The repertoires were released in a freely available public database intended as a resource for research on the immune response to SARS-CoV-2. The samples were drawn from the first 160 participants of the ongoing ImmuneRACE study and from roughly 1,300 subjects provided by 6 global collaborators. A de-identified subject ID, COVID-19 status, age in years and sex were almost always included in the sample metadata. Where HLA class I and class II types were available, the types were taken from metadata supplied by the sample provider, not from assay-based typing.

Comments on this clone: Its antigen remains undetermined. The sample holds no much larger clone one base away, and base qualities are not on file.

The germline V end is reduced by 10 bases and the J end by 5 bases; junction bases left unmatched: 9. The germline V gene supplies CDR1 KGHDR and CDR2 SFDVKD. The CDR3 spans 14 residues, from the cysteine through the phenylalanine. The kept DNA is CDR3 alone, 42 bases in frame from the first base. Collaborating institutions collected whole blood in K2EDTA tubes following their own protocols. For TCRbeta analysis, collaborator samples were shipped as frozen whole blood, as isolated PBMCs, or as DNA extracted from either sample type. What the study reported, not specific to this receptor: The amount of clinical and demographic metadata varied by source and participant and was provided uncurated.

TCRbeta CDR3 regions were amplified from genomic DNA by means of the immunoSEQ Assay, a bias-controlled multiplex PCR. The source study handled its data this way. The number of nucleated cells in each sample was estimated from the amplification of reference gene primers within the assay. To quantify the absolute abundance of each unique TCRbeta CDR3 rearrangement, sequence reads were collapsed and filtered. Productive Simpson clonality was computed per sample as the square root of Simpson's diversity index over productive rearrangements. Entries here come from immuneACCESS through TCRdb and include only in-frame sequences with V and J called. Some clones fail to appear in such tables; in the studies checked, an unresolved V gene covers under half of the shortfall, and the cause of the remainder is unknown. V and J calls and clone size are given by that table; D and trimming were obtained from the DNA. The sample table lists fewer than 40,000 clones, 90% to 95% of them with a count of one. The top ten clones comprise about 13% of the sample.

What was sequenced was peripheral blood. The sequence came from a human donor in a cohort sampled during active COVID-19. The V and J genes are TRBV24-1 and TRBJ2-3; the junction holds 9 bases that match TRBD1. This receptor has the CDR3 CATKGQGYGDTQYF. Read as DNA, the sequence is TGTGCCACAAAGGGACAGGGATATGGAGATACGCAGTATTTT.